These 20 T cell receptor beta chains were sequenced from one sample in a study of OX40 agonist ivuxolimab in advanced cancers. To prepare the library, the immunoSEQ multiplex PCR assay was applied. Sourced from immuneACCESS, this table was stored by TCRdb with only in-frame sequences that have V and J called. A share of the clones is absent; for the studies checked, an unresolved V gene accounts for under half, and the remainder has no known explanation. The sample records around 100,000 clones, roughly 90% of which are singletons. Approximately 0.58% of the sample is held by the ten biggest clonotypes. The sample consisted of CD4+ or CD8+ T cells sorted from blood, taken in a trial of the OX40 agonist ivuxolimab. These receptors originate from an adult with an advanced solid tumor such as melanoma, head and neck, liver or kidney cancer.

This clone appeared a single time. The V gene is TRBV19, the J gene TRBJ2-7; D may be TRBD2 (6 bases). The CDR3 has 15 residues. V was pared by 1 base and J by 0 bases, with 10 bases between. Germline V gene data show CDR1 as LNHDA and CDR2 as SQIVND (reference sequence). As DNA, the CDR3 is TGTGCCAGTAGTATAGGTGGGACTGTCTCCTACGAGCAGTACTTC. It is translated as CASSIGGTVSYEQYF.

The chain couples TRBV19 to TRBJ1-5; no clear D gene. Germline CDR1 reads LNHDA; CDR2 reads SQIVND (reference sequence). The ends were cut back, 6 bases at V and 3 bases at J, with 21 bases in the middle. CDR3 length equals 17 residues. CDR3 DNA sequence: TGTGCCAGTAGGTTAGGGCAGCGCAAGAAATTCAATCAGCCCCAGCATTTT. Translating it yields CASRLGQRKKFNQPQHF.

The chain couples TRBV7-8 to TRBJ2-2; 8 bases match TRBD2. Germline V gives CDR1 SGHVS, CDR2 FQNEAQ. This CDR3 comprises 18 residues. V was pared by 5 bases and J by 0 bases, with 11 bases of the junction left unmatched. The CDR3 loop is CASSGQIGSGTNTGELFF. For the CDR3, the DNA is TGTGCCAGCAGCGGCCAGATAGGTAGCGGGACGAACACCGGGGAGCTGTTTTTT.

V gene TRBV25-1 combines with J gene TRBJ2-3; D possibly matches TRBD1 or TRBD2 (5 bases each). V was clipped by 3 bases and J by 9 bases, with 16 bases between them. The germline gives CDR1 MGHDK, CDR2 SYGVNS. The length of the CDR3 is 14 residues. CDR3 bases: TGTGCCAGCAGTGACCCCCGGGACCCAAGAACGCAGTATTTT. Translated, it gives CASSDPRDPRTQYF. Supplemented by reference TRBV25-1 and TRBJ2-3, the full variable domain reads EADIYQTPRYLVIGTGKKITLECSQTMGHDKMYWYQQDPGMELHLIHYSYGVNSTEKGDLSSESTVSRIRTEHFPLTLESARPSHTSQYLCASSDPRDPRTQYFGPGTRLTVL.

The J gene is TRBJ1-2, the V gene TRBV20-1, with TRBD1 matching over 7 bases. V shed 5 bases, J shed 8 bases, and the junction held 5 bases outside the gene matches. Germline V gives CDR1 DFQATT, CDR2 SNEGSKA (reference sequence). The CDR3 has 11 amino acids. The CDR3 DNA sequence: TGCAGTGCTTGGGACAGCGGAGGCTACACCTTC. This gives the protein CSAWDSGGYTF.

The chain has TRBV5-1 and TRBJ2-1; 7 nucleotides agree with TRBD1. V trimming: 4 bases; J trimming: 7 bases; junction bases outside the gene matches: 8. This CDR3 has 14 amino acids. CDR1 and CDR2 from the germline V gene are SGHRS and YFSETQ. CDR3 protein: CASSDRAGGNEQFF. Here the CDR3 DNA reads TGCGCCAGCAGCGACAGGGCCGGTGGGAATGAGCAGTTCTTC.

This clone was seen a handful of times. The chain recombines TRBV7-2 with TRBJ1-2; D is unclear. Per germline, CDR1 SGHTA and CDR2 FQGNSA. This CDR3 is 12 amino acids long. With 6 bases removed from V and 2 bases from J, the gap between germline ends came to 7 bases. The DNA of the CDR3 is TGTGCCAGCAGTCCGGACAACTATGGCTACACCTTC. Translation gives CASSPDNYGYTF.

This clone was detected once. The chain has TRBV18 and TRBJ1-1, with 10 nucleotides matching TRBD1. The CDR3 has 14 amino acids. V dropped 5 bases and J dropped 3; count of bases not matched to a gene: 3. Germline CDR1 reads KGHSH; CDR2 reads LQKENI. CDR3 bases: TGTGCCAGCTCAGAGACAGGGGGCGACACTGAAGCTTTCTTT. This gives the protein CASSETGGDTEAFF.

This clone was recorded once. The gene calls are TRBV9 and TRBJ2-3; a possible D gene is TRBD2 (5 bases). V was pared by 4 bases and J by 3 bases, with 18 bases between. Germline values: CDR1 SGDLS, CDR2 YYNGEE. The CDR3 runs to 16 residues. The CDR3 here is CASSLGPLRRTDTQYF. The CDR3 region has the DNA TGTGCCAGCAGCCTTGGGCCGCTTAGGAGGACAGATACGCAGTATTTT.

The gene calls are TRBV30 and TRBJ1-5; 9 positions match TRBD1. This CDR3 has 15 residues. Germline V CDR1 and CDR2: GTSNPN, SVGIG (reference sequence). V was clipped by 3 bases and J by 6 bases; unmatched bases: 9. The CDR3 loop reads CAWSRDRVSSQPQHF. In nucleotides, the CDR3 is TGTGCCTGGAGCCGGGACAGGGTCTCTTCTCAGCCCCAGCATTTT.

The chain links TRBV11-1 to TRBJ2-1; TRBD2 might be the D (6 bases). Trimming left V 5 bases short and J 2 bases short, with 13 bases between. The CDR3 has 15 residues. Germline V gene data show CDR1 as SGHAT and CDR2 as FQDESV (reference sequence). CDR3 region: CASSGLTGAYNEQFF. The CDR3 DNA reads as TGTGCCAGCAGCGGGTTGACGGGAGCCTACAATGAGCAGTTCTTC.

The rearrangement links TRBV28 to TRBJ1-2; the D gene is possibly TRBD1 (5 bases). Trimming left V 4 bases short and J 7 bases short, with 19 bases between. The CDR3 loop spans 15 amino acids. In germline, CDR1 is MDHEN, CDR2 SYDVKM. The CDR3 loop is CASSSAPGAAFGYTF. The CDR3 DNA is TGTGCCAGCAGTTCAGCGCCCGGGGCAGCCTTTGGCTACACCTTC.

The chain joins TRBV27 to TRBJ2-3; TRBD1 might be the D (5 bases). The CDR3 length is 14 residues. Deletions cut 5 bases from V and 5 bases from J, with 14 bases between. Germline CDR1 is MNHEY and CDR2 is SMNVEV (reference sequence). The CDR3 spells CASSPRVGKDTQYF. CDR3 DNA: TGTGCCAGCAGTCCCAGGGTGGGGAAAGATACGCAGTATTTT.

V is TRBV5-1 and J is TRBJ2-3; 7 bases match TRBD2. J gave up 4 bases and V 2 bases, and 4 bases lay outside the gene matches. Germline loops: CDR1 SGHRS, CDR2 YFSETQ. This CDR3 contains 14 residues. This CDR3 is CASSFAGDADTQYF. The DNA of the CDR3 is TGCGCCAGCAGCTTTGCGGGAGATGCAGATACGCAGTATTTT.

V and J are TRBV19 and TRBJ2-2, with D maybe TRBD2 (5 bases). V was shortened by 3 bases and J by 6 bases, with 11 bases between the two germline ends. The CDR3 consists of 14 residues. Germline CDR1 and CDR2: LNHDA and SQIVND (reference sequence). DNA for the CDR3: TGTGCCAGTAGTATTTCGGGGTTCGCCGGGGAGCTGTTTTTT. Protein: CASSISGFAGELFF.

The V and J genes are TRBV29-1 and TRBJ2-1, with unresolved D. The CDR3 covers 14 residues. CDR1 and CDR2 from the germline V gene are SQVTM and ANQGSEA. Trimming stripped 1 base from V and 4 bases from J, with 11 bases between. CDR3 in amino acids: CSVEGEDTYNEQFF. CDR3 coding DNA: TGCAGCGTTGAAGGCGAAGATACTTACAATGAGCAGTTCTTC.

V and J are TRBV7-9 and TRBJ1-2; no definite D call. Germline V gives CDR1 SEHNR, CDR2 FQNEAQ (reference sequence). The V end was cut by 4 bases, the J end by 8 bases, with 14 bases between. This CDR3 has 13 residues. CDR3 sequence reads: CASSSDGFRGYTF. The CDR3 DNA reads TGTGCCAGCAGCTCAGATGGGTTCCGGGGCTACACCTTC.

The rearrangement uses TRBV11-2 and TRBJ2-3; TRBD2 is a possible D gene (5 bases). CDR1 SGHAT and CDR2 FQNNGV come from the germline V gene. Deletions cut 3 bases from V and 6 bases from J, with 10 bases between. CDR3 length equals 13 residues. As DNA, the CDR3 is TGTGCCAGCAGCTTGCCACGAGGGGATACGCAGTATTTT. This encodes CASSLPRGDTQYF.

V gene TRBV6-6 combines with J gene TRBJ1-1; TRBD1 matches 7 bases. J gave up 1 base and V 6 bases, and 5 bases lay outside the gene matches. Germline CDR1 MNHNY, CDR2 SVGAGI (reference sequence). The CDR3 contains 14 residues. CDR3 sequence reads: CASSPRGTNTEAFF. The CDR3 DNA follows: TGTGCCAGCAGCCCCAGGGGGACGAACACTGAAGCTTTCTTT.

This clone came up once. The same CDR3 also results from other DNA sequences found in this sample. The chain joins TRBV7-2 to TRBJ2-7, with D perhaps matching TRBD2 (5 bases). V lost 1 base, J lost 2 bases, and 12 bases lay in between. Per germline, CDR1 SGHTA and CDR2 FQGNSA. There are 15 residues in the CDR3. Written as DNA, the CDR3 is TGTGCCAGCAGCTTAGGGGCGAGCGGCACCTACGAGCAGTACTTC. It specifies CASSLGASGTYEQYF.